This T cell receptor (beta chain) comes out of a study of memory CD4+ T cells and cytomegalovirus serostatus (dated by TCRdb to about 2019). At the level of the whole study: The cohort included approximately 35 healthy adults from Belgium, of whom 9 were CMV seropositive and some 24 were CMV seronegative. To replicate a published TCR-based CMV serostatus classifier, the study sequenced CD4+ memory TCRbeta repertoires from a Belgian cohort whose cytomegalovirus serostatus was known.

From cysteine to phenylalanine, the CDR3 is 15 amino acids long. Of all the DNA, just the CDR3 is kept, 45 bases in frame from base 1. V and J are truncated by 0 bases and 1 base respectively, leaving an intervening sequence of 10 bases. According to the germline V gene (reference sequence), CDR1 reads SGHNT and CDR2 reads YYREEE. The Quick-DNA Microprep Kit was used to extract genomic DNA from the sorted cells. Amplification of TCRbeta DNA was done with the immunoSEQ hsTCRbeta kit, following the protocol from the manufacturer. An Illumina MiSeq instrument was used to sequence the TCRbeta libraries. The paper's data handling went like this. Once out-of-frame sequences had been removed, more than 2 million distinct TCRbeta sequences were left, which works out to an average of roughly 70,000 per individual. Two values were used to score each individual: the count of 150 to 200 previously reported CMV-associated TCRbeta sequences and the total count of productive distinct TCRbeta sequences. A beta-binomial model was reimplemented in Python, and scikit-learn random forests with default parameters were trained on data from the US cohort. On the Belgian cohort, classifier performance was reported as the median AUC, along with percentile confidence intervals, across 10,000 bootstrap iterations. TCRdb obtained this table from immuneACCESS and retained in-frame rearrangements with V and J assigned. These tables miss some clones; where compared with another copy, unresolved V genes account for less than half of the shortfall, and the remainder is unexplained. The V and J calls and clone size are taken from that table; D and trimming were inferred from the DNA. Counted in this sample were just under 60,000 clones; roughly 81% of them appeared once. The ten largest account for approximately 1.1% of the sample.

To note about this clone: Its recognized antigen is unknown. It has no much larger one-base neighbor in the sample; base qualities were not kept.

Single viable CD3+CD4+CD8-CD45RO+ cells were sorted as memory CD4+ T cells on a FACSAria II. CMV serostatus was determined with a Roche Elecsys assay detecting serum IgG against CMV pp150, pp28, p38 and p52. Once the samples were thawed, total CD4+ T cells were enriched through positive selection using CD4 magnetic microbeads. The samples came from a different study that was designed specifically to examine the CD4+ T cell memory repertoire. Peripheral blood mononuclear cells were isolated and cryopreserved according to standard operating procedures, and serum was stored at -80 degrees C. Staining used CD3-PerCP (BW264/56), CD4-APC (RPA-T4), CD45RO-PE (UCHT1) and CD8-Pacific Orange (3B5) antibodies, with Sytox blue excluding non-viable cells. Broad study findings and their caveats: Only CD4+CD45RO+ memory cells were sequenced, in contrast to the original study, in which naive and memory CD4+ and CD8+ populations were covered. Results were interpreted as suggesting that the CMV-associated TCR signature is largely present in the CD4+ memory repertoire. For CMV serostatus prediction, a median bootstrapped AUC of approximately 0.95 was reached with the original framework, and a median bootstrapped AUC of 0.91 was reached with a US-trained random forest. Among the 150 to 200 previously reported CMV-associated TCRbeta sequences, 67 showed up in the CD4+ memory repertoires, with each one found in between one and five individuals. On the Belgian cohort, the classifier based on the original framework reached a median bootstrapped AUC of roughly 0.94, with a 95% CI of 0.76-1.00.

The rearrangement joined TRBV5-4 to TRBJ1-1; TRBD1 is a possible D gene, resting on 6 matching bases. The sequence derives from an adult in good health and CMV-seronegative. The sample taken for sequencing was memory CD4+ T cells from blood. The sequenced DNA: TGTGCCAGCAGCTTGGGGACAGTAAAGAACACTGAAGCTTTCTTT. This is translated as CASSLGTVKNTEAFF.